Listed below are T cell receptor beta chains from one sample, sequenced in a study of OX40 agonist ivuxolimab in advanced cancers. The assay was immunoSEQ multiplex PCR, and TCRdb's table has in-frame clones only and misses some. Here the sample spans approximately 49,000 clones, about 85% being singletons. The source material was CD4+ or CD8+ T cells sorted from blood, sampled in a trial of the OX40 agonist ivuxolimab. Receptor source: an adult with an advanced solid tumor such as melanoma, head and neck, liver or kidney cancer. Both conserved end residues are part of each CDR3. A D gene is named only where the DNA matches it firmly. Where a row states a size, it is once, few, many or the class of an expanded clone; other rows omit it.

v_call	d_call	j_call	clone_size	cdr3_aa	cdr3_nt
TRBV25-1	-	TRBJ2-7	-	CASSDLRGAYEQYF	TGTGCCAGCAGTGATCTCAGGGGTGCCTACGAGCAGTACTTC
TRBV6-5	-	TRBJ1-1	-	CASSYEENTEAFF	TGTGCCAGCAGTTACGAAGAGAACACTGAAGCTTTCTTT
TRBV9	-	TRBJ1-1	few	CASSPPNLNTEAFF	TGTGCCAGCAGCCCCCCGAACCTGAACACTGAAGCTTTCTTT
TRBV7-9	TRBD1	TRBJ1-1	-	CASSPGQGNTEAFF	TGTGCCAGCAGCCCCGGACAGGGAAACACTGAAGCTTTCTTT
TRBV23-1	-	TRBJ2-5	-	CASGTRRVQETQYF	TGCGCCAGCGGCACCAGAAGGGTCCAAGAGACCCAGTACTTC
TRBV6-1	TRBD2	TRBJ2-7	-	CASGWRGVDSYEQYF	TGTGCCAGCGGGTGGCGGGGGGTTGACTCCTACGAGCAGTACTTC
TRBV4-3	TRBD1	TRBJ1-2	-	CASSQDTGGYGYTF	TGCGCCAGCAGCCAAGACACAGGGGGCTATGGCTACACCTTC
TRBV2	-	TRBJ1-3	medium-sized	CASSDGTASGNTIYF	TGTGCCAGCAGCGATGGGACGGCCTCTGGAAACACCATATATTTT
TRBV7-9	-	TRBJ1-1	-	CASSLVDLQGDAFF	TGTGCCAGCAGCTTAGTAGACCTCCAGGGAGACGCTTTCTTT
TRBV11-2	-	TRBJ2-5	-	CASSFGETQYF	TGTGCCAGCAGCTTTGGTGAGACCCAGTACTTC
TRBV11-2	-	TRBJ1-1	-	CASSQPGTLNTEAFF	TGTGCCAGCAGCCAACCCGGGACACTGAACACTGAAGCTTTCTTT
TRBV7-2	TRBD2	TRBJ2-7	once	CASSPTYPREDEQYF	TGTGCCAGCAGCCCGACCTACCCCCGGGAGGACGAGCAGTACTTC
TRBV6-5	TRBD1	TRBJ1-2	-	CASSLTGNYGYTF	TGTGCCAGCAGCCTGACAGGGAACTATGGCTACACCTTC
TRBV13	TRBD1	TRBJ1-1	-	CASSPGGTEAFF	TGTGCCAGCAGCCCAGGGGGTACTGAAGCTTTCTTT
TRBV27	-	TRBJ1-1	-	CASSLGGPNTEAFF	TGTGCCAGCAGTTTAGGGGGCCCGAACACTGAAGCTTTCTTT
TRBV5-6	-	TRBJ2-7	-	CASSPNVGRLSAPSYEQYF	TGTGCCAGCAGCCCCAATGTTGGACGTCTCAGTGCCCCCTCCTACGAGCAGTACTTC
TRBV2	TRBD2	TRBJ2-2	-	CATRERGPFVANTGELFF	TGTGCCACTCGGGAGCGGGGGCCGTTTGTCGCGAACACCGGGGAGCTGTTTTTT
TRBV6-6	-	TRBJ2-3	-	CASSTVGYSTDTQYF	TGTGCCAGCTCCACGGTCGGGTATAGCACAGATACGCAGTATTTT
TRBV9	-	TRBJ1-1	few	CASSAFDTTEAFF	TGTGCCAGCAGCGCCTTCGACACCACTGAAGCTTTCTTT
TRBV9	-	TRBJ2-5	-	CASTRGGPQETQYF	TGTGCCAGCACCCGGGGCGGACCCCAAGAGACCCAGTACTTC
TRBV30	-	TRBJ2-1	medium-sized	CAWARGSYNEQFF	TGTGCCTGGGCGAGGGGCTCCTACAATGAGCAGTTCTTC
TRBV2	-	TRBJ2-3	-	CASSEAGTLDTQYF	TGTGCCAGCAGTGAAGCGGGGACCCTCGACACGCAGTATTTT
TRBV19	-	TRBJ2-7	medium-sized	CASTPGTAYEQYF	TGTGCCAGTACTCCCGGGACGGCCTACGAGCAGTACTTC
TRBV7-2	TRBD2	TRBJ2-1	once	CASSAGLDYDEQFF	TGTGCCAGCAGCGCCGGACTAGATTACGATGAGCAGTTCTTC
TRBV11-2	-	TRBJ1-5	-	CASSLGGGPNQPQHF	TGTGCCAGCAGCTTAGGGGGGGGCCCCAATCAGCCCCAGCATTTT
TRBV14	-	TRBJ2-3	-	CASSLTGGAPRDTQYF	TGTGCCAGCAGCCTGACCGGCGGGGCTCCTCGAGATACGCAGTATTTT
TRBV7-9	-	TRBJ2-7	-	CASSSQSDPAYEQYF	TGTGCCAGCAGCTCCCAAAGCGATCCGGCCTACGAGCAGTACTTC
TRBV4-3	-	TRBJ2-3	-	CASSQDAGQRTDTQYF	TGCGCCAGCAGCCAAGATGCGGGACAGAGGACAGATACGCAGTATTTT
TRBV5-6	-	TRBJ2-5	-	CASSLGSGPVYQETQYF	TGTGCCAGCAGCTTGGGGAGCGGACCCGTGTACCAAGAGACCCAGTACTTC
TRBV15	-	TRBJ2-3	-	CATSRDEDTQYF	TGTGCCACCAGCAGAGACGAGGATACGCAGTATTTT
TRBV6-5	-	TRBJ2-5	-	CASIVGETQYF	TGTGCCAGCATCGTTGGGGAGACCCAGTACTTC
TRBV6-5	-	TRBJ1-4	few	CASSYFGNPNEKLFF	TGTGCCAGCAGTTACTTTGGGAATCCTAATGAAAAACTGTTTTTT
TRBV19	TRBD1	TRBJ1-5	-	CASTIRGQGRNQPQHF	TGTGCCAGCACTATCAGGGGACAGGGACGGAATCAGCCCCAGCATTTT
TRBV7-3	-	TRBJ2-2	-	CASSPGRPNTGELFF	TGTGCCAGCAGTCCGGGACGCCCGAACACCGGGGAGCTGTTTTTT
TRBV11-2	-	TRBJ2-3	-	CASSLERGPHTDTQYF	TGTGCCAGCAGCTTGGAACGGGGACCCCACACAGATACGCAGTATTTT
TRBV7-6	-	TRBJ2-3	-	CASTRGGFTDTQYF	TGTGCCAGCACCCGAGGTGGATTCACAGATACGCAGTATTTT
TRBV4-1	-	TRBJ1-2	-	CASSQDFTLSGPNYGYTF	TGCGCCAGCAGCCAAGATTTTACCTTATCCGGTCCTAACTATGGCTACACCTTC
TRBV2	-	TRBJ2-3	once	CASSEGLSTDTQYF	TGTGCCAGCAGTGAAGGGTTAAGCACAGATACGCAGTATTTT
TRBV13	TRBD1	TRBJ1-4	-	CASTGGQSNEKLFF	TGTGCCAGCACAGGGGGACAGAGCAATGAAAAACTGTTTTTT
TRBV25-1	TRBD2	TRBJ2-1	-	CATWGGSSYNEQFF	TGTGCCACCTGGGGAGGGAGCTCCTACAATGAGCAGTTCTTC
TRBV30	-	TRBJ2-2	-	CAWPSPNTGELFF	TGTGCGTGGCCCTCTCCGAACACCGGGGAGCTGTTTTTT
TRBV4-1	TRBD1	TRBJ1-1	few	CASSQIENRDRNTEAFF	TGCGCCAGCAGCCAAATCGAAAATAGGGACAGGAACACTGAAGCTTTCTTT
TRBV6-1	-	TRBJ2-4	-	CASSERQGLAKNIQYF	TGTGCCAGCAGTGAGCGACAGGGACTAGCCAAAAACATTCAGTACTTC